This T cell receptor (beta chain) was recovered during a study of immune evolution from preneoplasia to lung adenocarcinoma. The protocol was immunoSEQ multiplex PCR, while the TCRdb copy is restricted to in-frame clones and leaves out a portion. This sample has about 4,000 clones; about 80% occur once, and the top ten carry approximately 10%. CDR3 length: 14 residues. CDR1 and CDR2 from the germline V gene are ENHRY and SYGVKD. The V gene end was trimmed by 10 bases and the J gene end by 2 bases; junction bases not matched to a gene: 6. Sample: FFPE minimally invasive lung adenocarcinoma tissue. This sequence was found in a person aged 65 to 85 with lung adenocarcinoma. The chain links TRBV10-3 to TRBJ2-1, with TRBD2 matching 9 bases. CDR3 nucleotides: TGTGCCACCATCTCTAGCGGGACCTACAATGAGCAGTTCTTC. It yields the protein CATISSGTYNEQFF.